One sample yielded the 20 T cell receptor beta chains listed below, sequenced in a study of blood T cells in healthy people across ages. A second PCR of 7 to 11 cycles used a sample-barcoded 5' primer and a J-beta primer mix. TCRdb itself ran the 5' RACE reads through MiXCR, one entry per CDR3 protein. The sample shows 1.5 million to 2 million distinct CDR3 sequences, about 39% of them seen only once. The sample taken for sequencing was blood. The receptors here all came from a human donor in good health.

This clonotype was found a few times. This chain uses TRBV20-1 with TRBJ2-1, with 13 nucleotides matching TRBD2. CDR1 is DFQATT and CDR2 is SNEGSKA in the germline V gene (reference sequence). The trim removed 6 bases at V and 9 bases at J, leaving 8 bases unmatched. The CDR3 is 14 residues long. In DNA, the CDR3 is TGCAGTGCCCCGACTAGCGGGGGGTTTGGTGAGCAGTTCTTC. It yields the protein CSAPTSGGFGEQFF.

This clonotype was observed a few times. The CDR3 protein is CSVESMGTDTQYF. The CDR3 DNA reads as TGCAGCGTTGAGAGTATGGGAACAGATACGCAGTATTTT. The V gene is TRBV29-1, the J gene TRBJ2-3, with D unclear. The CDR3 runs to 13 residues. V was trimmed by 3 bases and J by 3 bases, leaving 10 bases between them. Looked up from germline, CDR1 is SQVTM and CDR2 is ANQGSEA.

J is TRBJ1-2 and V is TRBV7-2; D remains unclear. This CDR3 contains 15 residues. Trimming stripped 6 bases from V and 6 bases from J, with 20 bases between. Germline CDR1 SGHTA, CDR2 FQGNSA. The CDR3: CASSPVGDFGDGYTF. DNA for the CDR3: TGTGCCAGCAGTCCCGTTGGGGATTTCGGGGATGGCTACACCTTC.

This CDR3 is CASSPLSLSGNGLVFF. As DNA, the CDR3 is TGCGCCAGCAGCCCGTTAAGCTTGAGTGGGAACGGTTTGGTGTTCTTC. This sequence joins TRBV5-1 and TRBJ2-1; D call uncertain. Per germline, CDR1 SGHRS and CDR2 YFSETQ. The CDR3 spans 16 residues. Trimming took 4 bases from V and 15 from J, leaving 29 bases between them.

The CDR3 bases are TGTGCCAGCAACCGTGGGACAGCTGATGAAAAACTGTTTTTT. Translating it yields CASNRGTADEKLFF. This rearrangement joins TRBV7-2 to TRBJ1-4, with 7 bases lining up with TRBD1. This CDR3 region has 14 residues. The V gene's germline CDR1 is SGHTA and CDR2 FQGNSA. The trim removed 7 bases at V and 6 bases at J, leaving 8 bases unmatched.

This clonotype appeared a few times. The chain combines TRBV11-3 with TRBJ2-7, with 8 bases that match TRBD2. The germline CDR1 and CDR2 sequences are SGHNT and YENEEA. There are 15 residues in the CDR3. V dropped 2 bases and J dropped 0; count of bases not matched to a gene: 3. The chain's CDR3 is CASSLFGGASYEQYF. CDR3 sequence (DNA): TGTGCCAGCAGCTTATTCGGGGGGGCCTCCTACGAGCAGTACTTC.

The genes are TRBV12-3 or TRBV12-4 and TRBJ1-2, with 10 bases identical to TRBD1. Trimming took 6 bases from V and 7 from J; bases not matched to a gene: 11. CDR3 length equals 15 residues. CDR3 sequence (DNA): TGTGCCAGCAGAGATCCACCGGGACAGGGGTTTGGCTACACCTTC. Translated: CASRDPPGQGFGYTF.

The V gene is TRBV12-3 or TRBV12-4, the J gene TRBJ1-5; D ambiguous. CDR3 size: 14 residues. The V and J ends lost 7 bases and 6 bases respectively, with 16 bases between them. In nucleotides, the CDR3 is TGTGCCAGCACTGCGGGGAATATTTTTCAGCCCCAGCATTTT. Amino acid sequence: CASTAGNIFQPQHF.

The chain couples TRBV4-3 to TRBJ1-5, with TRBD1 matching over 8 bases. Germline-derived CDR1 and CDR2 are LGHNA and YSLEER. The CDR3 extends over 17 amino acids. V gave up 2 bases and J gave up 4 bases; unmatched junction bases: 10. This chain's CDR3 is CASSQNHLRTGNQPQHF. The CDR3 nucleotides are TGCGCCAGCAGCCAAAACCATTTAAGGACAGGGAATCAGCCCCAGCATTTT.

This clonotype has only a few counts. CDR3 loop: CSASPGTGISRHEQYF. The CDR3 DNA sequence: TGCAGTGCTAGCCCCGGGACAGGGATTAGTCGTCACGAGCAGTACTTC. V gene TRBV20-1 combines with J gene TRBJ2-7, with TRBD1 identical over 9 bases. Trimming cost V 3 bases and J 5 bases; bases outside gene matches: 14. In germline, CDR1 is DFQATT, CDR2 SNEGSKA (reference sequence). The length of the CDR3 is 16 residues.

This clonotype occurred a few times. The rearrangement joins TRBV12-3 or TRBV12-4 to TRBJ2-2; D ambiguous. This CDR3 spans 12 amino acids. Trimming cost V 6 bases and J 5 bases, with 7 bases left between them. The CDR3 bases are TGTGCCAGCAGGACGGAGACCGGGGAGCTGTTTTTT. Protein product: CASRTETGELFF.

The V call is TRBV20-1, the J call TRBJ1-5; TRBD1 matches 8 bases. The CDR3 has 15 residues. V dropped 1 base and J dropped 5; count of bases not matched to a gene: 7. Germline-derived CDR1 and CDR2 are DFQATT and SNEGSKA (reference sequence). The DNA for the CDR3 is TGCAGTGCTAGAGGGACAGGGTCGTGGGATCAGCCCCAGCATTTT. Translation: CSARGTGSWDQPQHF.

Turning to this clonotype: An end of the junction differs from the germline gene, which may be a read error. The CDR3 nucleotides read TGTGCCAGCGGCTTAAACCTTAACCAAGAGACCCAGTACTTC. This translates into CASGLNLNQETQYF. The genes are TRBV11-1 and TRBJ2-5; D unresolved. The CDR3 loop spans 14 amino acids. The germline V gene has CDR1 SGHAT and CDR2 FQDESV (reference sequence).

In regard to this clonotype: A read error is possible here, since a much larger clone lies one base away. Here the CDR3 reads CANSLVGSGYTF. DNA of the CDR3: TGTGCCAACAGCTTAGTGGGATCGGGCTACACCTTC. The chain couples TRBV7-2 to TRBJ1-2, with D unresolved. Germline loops: CDR1 SGHTA, CDR2 FQGNSA. The CDR3 is 12 residues long. Using reference TRBV7-2 and TRBJ1-2 for the parts outside the CDR3, the full variable domain is GAGVSQSPSNKVTEKGKDVELRCDPISGHTALYWYRQSLGQGLEFLIYFQGNSAPDKSGLPSDRFSAERTGGSVSTLTIQRTQQEDSAVYLCANSLVGSGYTFGSGTRLTVV.

The chain couples TRBV9 to TRBJ2-7; TRBD2 matches 11 bases. CDR3 size: 16 residues. V lost 0 bases to trimming and J lost 4 bases; unmatched junction nucleotides: 6. Per the germline V gene, CDR1 is SGDLS and CDR2 is YYNGEE. The CDR3 is CASSVGGTSGLYEQYF. CDR3 in DNA: TGTGCCAGCAGCGTAGGAGGGACTAGCGGCCTTTACGAGCAGTACTTC.

In regard to this clonotype: Just one base apart from a much larger clone, this may be a read error. The chain uses TRBV5-1 and TRBJ2-1; 8 nucleotides align to TRBD2. Germline trimming cut 6 bases from V and 6 bases from J; bases unmatched to any gene: 8. The CDR3 totals 14 residues. Germline assignment: CDR1 SGHRS and CDR2 YFSETQ. CDR3 in amino acids: CASMVAGNANEQFF. Here the CDR3 DNA reads TGCGCCAGCATGGTAGCGGGGAACGCCAATGAGCAGTTCTTC.

This clonotype was seen a handful of times. The chain employs TRBV20-1 and TRBJ1-5, with D hard to call. V lost 3 bases and J 3 bases, leaving 9 bases between the germline ends. The CDR3 contains 13 residues. Germline loops: CDR1 DFQATT, CDR2 SNEGSKA (reference sequence). The CDR3 sequence: CSASKPVNQPQHF. The CDR3 DNA sequence: TGCAGTGCTAGTAAACCCGTCAATCAGCCCCAGCATTTT.

This clonotype was counted between two and nine times. The rearrangement uses TRBV7-8 and TRBJ2-1, with 7 bases lining up with TRBD1. This CDR3 region has 17 residues. Germline loops: CDR1 SGHVS, CDR2 FQNEAQ. Trimming at V came to 0 bases and at J to 1 base, leaving 6 bases not matched to a gene. This CDR3 reads CASSLAGQRISYNEQFF. CDR3 coding DNA: TGTGCCAGCAGCTTAGCGGGACAGAGGATTTCCTACAATGAGCAGTTCTTC.

This clonotype was seen only once. The chain joins TRBV29-1 to TRBJ1-1; D gene unclear. This CDR3 spans 14 amino acids. The V gene's germline CDR1 is SQVTM and CDR2 ANQGSEA. The V end was cut by 5 bases, the J end by 5 bases, with 18 bases between. DNA for the CDR3: TGCAGCGTTTCCTCGAATGGACGAGGTACTGAAGCTTTCTTT. It specifies CSVSSNGRGTEAFF.

The V gene is TRBV21-1, the J gene TRBJ2-7. TRBV21-1 is a pseudogene. This CDR3 has 14 amino acids. The CDR3 sequence is CASSKEGRTYEQYF. DNA of the CDR3: TGTGCCAGCAGCAAAGAGGGAAGGACCTACGAGCAGTACTTC.